The 9 T cell receptor beta chains below were found in one sample sequenced in a study of T cells of healthy individuals. TCRdb redid the calling of the 5' RACE reads with MiXCR, one entry per CDR3 protein. The sample carries about 96,000 distinct CDR3 sequences, 17% recorded once. These receptor sequences come from a human donor in good health.

The rearrangement uses TRBV6-1 and TRBJ1-5, with no clear D. Germline V gene data show CDR1 as MNHNS and CDR2 as SASEGT. This CDR3 is built from 13 residues. V gave up 4 bases and J gave up 0 bases, with 4 bases separating them. In DNA, the CDR3 is TGTGCCAGCAGTGGACATAGCAATCAGCCCCAGCATTTT. This gives the protein CASSGHSNQPQHF.

There are a few counts of this clonotype. The rearrangement uses TRBV19 and TRBJ2-6, with a weak D call TRBD1 (6 bases). This CDR3 has 15 amino acids. Deletions cut 8 bases from V and 4 bases from J, with 15 bases between. Germline V CDR1 and CDR2: LNHDA, SQIVND (reference sequence). The CDR3 region has the DNA TGTGCCAGTGGAACAGGGTTCTCAGGGGCCAACGTCCTGACTTTC. Residues: CASGTGFSGANVLTF.

This chain connects TRBV29-1 to TRBJ2-5; 8 bases are a match to TRBD1. This CDR3 has 14 residues. CDR1 and CDR2 from the germline V gene are SQVTM and ANQGSEA. With 0 bases clipped from V and 7 bases from J, the junction kept 7 bases outside the gene matches. DNA of the CDR3: TGCAGCGTTGAAGACAGGGGGCCGTTCGGGACCCAGTACTTC. Encoded protein: CSVEDRGPFGTQYF.

The chain employs TRBV6-5 and TRBJ1-5, with D maybe TRBD1 (6 bases). The CDR3 spans 14 residues. The ends were cut back, 2 bases at V and 3 bases at J, with 8 bases in the middle. Germline V gene lookup returns CDR1 MNHEY and CDR2 SVGAGI. As DNA, the CDR3 is TGTGCCAGCAGTTACGGGGGGCCCAATCAGCCCCAGCATTTT. This gives the protein CASSYGGPNQPQHF.

This clonotype was picked up many times. This chain connects TRBV29-1 to TRBJ2-3, with D unresolved. The germline V gene encodes CDR1 SQVTM and CDR2 ANQGSEA. The CDR3 spans 16 residues. V was pared by 4 bases and J by 3 bases, with 20 bases between. For the CDR3, the DNA is TGCAGCGTTGCCAACAGTTTCTGGAGTGGGACAGATACGCAGTATTTT. Translating it yields CSVANSFWSGTDTQYF.

This clonotype was counted ten times or more. The chain carries TRBV29-1 and TRBJ1-4; D gene unclear. V lost 4 bases to trimming and J lost 8 bases, with 11 bases between them. Germline V lookup: CDR1 SQVTM, CDR2 ANQGSEA. The CDR3 is 12 residues long. This CDR3 is CSVAPGPEKLFF. The CDR3 DNA is TGCAGCGTTGCACCGGGCCCCGAAAAACTGTTTTTT.

The chain uses TRBV27 and TRBJ1-1; TRBD1 agrees at 8 bases. Germline trimming cut 6 bases from V and 6 bases from J; bases unmatched to any gene: 3. The CDR3 length is 12 residues. Germline CDR1 and CDR2: MNHEY and SMNVEV (reference sequence). CDR3 protein: CASSTTGAEAFF. The CDR3 DNA is TGTGCCAGCAGCACGACAGGGGCTGAAGCTTTCTTT.

This clonotype has a handful of counts. V gene TRBV28 combines with J gene TRBJ2-2, with 11 bases fitting TRBD1. CDR1 is MDHEN, CDR2 SYDVKM, per germline. This CDR3 spans 14 amino acids. V shed 11 bases, J shed 5 bases, and the junction held 7 bases outside the gene matches. In DNA form, the CDR3 reads TGTGCCTCCAACCGGGACAGGGGGACCGGGGAGCTGTTTTTT. It encodes CASNRDRGTGELFF.

This clonotype was detected a few times. V usage is TRBV9 and J usage is TRBJ2-2; maybe TRBD1 (5 bases). CDR1 is SGDLS and CDR2 is YYNGEE in the germline V gene. The CDR3 covers 15 residues. The V and J ends lost 4 bases and 0 bases respectively, with 10 bases between them. The CDR3 region has the DNA TGTGCCAGCAGCTCCACAGGAACGAACACCGGGGAGCTGTTTTTT. It specifies CASSSTGTNTGELFF.